This T cell receptor (beta chain) was found in a study of cytomegalovirus exposure and HLA in healthy donors. Germline V gene lookup returns CDR1 GTSNPN and CDR2 SVGIG (reference sequence). The CDR3 is 15 residues long. Trimming took 1 base from V and 5 from J, leaving 15 bases between them. Concerning this clone: As yet, its antigen is unknown.

60 Vbeta and 13 Jbeta primers were used in PCR. Sequencing used immunoSEQ multiplex PCR; TCRdb keeps in-frame clones, though not all of them. The sample has 95,000 to 150,000 clones; under 70% are singletons. General study points: In a later analysis, HLA-C alleles had the fewest associated TCRs, DRB1 alleles the most.

The clonotype originates from a man younger than 35 in good health and CMV-seronegative. This chain links TRBV30 with TRBJ1-3; a weak D match, TRBD1 (6 bases). Material: PBMCs. CDR3 sequence: CAWSGDTGRRNTIYF. The CDR3 region has the DNA TGTGCCTGGAGTGGGGACACCGGCAGGAGAAACACCATATATTTT.